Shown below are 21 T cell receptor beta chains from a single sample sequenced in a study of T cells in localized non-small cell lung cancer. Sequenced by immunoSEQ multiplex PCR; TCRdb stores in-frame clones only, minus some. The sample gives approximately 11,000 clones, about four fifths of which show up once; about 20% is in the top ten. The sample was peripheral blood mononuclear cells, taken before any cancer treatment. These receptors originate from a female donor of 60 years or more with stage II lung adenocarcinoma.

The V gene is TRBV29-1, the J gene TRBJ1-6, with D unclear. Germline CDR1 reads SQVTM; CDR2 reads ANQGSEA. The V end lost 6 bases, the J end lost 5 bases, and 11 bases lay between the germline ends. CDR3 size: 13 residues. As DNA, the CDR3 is TGCAGCGTAAGGACTGGAAATAATTCACCCCTCCACTTT. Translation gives CSVRTGNNSPLHF.

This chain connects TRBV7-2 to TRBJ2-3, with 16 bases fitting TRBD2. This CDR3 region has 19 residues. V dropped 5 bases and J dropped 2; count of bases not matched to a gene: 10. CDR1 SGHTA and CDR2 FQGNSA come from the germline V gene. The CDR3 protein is CASSLPGTSGGGSTDTQYF. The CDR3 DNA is TGTGCCAGCAGCCTCCCCGGGACTAGCGGGGGGGGATCCACAGATACGCAGTATTTT.

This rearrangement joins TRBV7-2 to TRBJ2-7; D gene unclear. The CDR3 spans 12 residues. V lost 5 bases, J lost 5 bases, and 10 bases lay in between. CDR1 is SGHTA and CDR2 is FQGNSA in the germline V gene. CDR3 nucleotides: TGTGCCAGCAGCCCTGCCAGCCACGAGCAGTACTTC. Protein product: CASSPASHEQYF.

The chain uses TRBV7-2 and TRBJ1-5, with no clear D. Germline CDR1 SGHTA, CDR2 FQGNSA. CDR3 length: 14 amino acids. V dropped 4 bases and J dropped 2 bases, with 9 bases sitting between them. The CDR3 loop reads CASSSVSGNQPQHF. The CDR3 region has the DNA TGTGCCAGCAGCTCCGTCTCGGGCAATCAGCCCCAGCATTTT.

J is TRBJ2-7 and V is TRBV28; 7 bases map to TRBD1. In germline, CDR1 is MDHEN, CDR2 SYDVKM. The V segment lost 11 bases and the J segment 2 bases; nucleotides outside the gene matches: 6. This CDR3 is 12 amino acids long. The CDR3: CAAQGSAYEQYF. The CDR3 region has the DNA TGTGCCGCACAGGGGTCAGCCTACGAGCAGTACTTC.

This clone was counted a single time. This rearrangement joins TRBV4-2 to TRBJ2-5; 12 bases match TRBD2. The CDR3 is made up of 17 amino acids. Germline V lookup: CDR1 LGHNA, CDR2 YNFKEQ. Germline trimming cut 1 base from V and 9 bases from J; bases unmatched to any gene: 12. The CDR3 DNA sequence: TGTGCCAGCAGCCAAGGAAGGTCTAGCGGGAGGGTAGTGGCCCAGTACTTC. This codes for CASSQGRSSGRVVAQYF.

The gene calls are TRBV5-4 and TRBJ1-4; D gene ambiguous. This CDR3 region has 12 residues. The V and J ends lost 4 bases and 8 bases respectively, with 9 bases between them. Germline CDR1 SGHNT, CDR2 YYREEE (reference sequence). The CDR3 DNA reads TGTGCCAGCAGCCTCCTAGGGGAAAAACTGTTTTTT. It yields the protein CASSLLGEKLFF.

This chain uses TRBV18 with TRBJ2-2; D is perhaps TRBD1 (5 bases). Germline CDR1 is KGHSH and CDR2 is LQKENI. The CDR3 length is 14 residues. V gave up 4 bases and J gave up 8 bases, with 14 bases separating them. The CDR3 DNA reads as TGTGCCAGCTCACAACAAACGCAGGGAGGGGAGCTGTTTTTT. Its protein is CASSQQTQGGELFF. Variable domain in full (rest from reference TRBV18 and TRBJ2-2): NAGVMQNPRHLVRRRGQEARLRCSPMKGHSHVYWYRQLPEEGLKFMVYLQKENIIDESGMPKERFSAEFPKEGPSILRIQQVVRGDSAAYFCASSQQTQGGELFFGEGSRLTVL.

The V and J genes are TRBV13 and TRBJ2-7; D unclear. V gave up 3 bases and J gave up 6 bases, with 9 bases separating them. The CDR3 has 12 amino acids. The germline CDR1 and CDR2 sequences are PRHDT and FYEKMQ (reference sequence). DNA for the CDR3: TGTGCCAGCAGCTTCTTCTCCGGCGAGCAGTACTTC. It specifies CASSFFSGEQYF.

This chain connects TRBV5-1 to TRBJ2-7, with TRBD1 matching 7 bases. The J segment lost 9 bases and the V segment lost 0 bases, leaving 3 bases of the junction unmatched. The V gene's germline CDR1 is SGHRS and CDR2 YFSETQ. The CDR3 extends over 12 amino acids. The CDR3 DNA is TGCGCCAGCAGCTTGGACAGGGGCGGGCAGTACTTC. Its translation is CASSLDRGGQYF. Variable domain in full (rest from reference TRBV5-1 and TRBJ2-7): KAGVTQTPRYLIKTRGQQVTLSCSPISGHRSVSWYQQTPGQGLQFLFEYFSETQRNKGNFPGRFSGRQFSNSRSEMNVSTLELGDSALYLCASSLDRGGQYFGPGTRLTVT.

CDR3 coding DNA: TGTGCCTGGAGGCAGGGGGCGGGGGGCGTCTGGGAGACCCAGTACTTC. It is translated as CAWRQGAGGVWETQYF. V is TRBV30 and J is TRBJ2-5, with D perhaps given as TRBD1 or TRBD2 (8 bases each). There are 16 residues in the CDR3. Trimming left V 3 bases short and J 5 bases short, with 22 bases between. Per germline, CDR1 GTSNPN and CDR2 SVGIG (reference sequence).

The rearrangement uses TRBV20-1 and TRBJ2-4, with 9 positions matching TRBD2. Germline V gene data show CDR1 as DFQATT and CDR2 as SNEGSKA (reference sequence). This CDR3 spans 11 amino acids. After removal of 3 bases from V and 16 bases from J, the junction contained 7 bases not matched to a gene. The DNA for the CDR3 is TGCAGTGCTAGTAAGGTAGCGGGGGCCTACTTC. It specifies CSASKVAGAYF.

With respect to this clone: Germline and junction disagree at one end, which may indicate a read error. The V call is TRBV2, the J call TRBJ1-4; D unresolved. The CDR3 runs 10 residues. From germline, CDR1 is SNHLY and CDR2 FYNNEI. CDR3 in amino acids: CASSLILLTF. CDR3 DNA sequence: TGTGCCAGCAGTCTAATTTTGCTTACTTTT.

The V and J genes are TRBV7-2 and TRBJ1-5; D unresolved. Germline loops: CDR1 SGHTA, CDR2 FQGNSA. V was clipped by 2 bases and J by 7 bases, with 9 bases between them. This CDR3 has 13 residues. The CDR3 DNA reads TGTGCCAGCAGCTTAATAGGGTCCCAGCCCCAGCATTTT. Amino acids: CASSLIGSQPQHF.

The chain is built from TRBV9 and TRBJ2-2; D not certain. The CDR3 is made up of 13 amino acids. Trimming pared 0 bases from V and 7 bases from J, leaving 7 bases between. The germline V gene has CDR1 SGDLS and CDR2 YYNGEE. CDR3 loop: CASSVGGFGELFF. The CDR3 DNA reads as TGTGCCAGCAGCGTAGGTGGTTTCGGGGAGCTGTTTTTT.

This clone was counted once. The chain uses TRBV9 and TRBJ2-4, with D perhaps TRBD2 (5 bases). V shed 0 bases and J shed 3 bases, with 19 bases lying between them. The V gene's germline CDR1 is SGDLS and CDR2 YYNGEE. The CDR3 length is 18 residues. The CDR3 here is CASSVGRVTPGGKNIQYF. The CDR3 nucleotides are TGTGCCAGCAGCGTAGGAAGAGTGACTCCCGGAGGCAAAAACATTCAGTACTTC.

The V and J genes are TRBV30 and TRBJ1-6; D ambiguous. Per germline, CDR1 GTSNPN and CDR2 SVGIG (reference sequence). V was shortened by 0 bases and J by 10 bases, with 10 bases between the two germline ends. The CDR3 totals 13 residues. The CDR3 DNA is TGTGCCTGGAGTGTGTCCAATGGCTCACCCCTCCACTTT. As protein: CAWSVSNGSPLHF.

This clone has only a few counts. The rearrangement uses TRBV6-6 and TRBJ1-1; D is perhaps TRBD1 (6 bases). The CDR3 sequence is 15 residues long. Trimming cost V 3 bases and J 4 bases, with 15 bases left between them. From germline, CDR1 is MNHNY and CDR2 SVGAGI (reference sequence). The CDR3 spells CASSYSGGEGTEAFF. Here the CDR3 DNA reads TGTGCCAGCAGTTATTCCGGGGGCGAGGGCACTGAAGCTTTCTTT.

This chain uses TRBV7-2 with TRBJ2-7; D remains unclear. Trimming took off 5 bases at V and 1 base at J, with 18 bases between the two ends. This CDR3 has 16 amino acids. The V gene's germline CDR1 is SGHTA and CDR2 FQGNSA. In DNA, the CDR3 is TGTGCCAGCAGCCGTCCTTCTATGACGGTTTCCTACGAGCAGTACTTC. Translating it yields CASSRPSMTVSYEQYF.

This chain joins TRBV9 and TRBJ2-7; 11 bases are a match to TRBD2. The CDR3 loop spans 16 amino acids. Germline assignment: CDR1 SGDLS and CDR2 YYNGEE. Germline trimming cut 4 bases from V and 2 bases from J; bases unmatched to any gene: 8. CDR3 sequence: CASSPRGSGRAYEQYF. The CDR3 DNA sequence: TGTGCCAGCAGCCCCCGGGGTAGCGGGAGGGCCTACGAGCAGTACTTC.

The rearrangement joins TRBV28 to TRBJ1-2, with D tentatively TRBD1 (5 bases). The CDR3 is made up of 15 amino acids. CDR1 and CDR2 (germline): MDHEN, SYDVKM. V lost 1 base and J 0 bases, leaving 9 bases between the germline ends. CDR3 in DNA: TGTGCCAGCAGTTTATACCAGGGTTCTAACTATGGCTACACCTTC. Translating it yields CASSLYQGSNYGYTF.